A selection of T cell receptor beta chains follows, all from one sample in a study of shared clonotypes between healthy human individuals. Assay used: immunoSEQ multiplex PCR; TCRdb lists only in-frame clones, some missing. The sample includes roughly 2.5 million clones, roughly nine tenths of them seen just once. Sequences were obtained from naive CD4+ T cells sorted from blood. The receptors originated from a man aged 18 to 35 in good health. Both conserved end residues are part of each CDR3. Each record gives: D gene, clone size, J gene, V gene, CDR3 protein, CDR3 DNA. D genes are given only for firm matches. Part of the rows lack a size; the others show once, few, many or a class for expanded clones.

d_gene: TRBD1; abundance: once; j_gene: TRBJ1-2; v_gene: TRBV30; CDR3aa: CAWRGQGANYGYTF; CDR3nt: TGTGCCTGGAGGGGACAGGGCGCTAACTATGGCTACACCTTC
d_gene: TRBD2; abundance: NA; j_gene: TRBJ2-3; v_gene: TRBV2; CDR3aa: CASRGLAGDTQYF; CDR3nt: TGTGCCAGCAGGGGACTAGCTGGGGATACGCAGTATTTT
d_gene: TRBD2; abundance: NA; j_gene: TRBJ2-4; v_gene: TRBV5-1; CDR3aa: CASSLGGAKNIQYF; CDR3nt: TGCGCCAGCAGCCTCGGGGGGGCCAAAAACATTCAGTACTTC
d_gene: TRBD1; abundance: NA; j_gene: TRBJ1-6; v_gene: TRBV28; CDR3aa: CASHPSTGGVWGATPLHF; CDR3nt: TGTGCCAGCCACCCGTCGACAGGGGGCGTTTGGGGTGCGACACCCCTCCACTTT
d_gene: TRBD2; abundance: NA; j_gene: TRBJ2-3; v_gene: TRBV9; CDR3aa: CASSLAGIADTQYF; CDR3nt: TGTGCCAGCAGCCTAGCGGGGATTGCAGATACGCAGTATTTT
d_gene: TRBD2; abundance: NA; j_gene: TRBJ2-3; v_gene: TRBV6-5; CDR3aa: CASSRTSGGPDTQYF; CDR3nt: TGTGCCAGCAGTCGGACTAGCGGGGGCCCTGATACGCAGTATTTT
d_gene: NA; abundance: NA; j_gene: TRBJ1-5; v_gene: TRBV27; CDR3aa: CASSLSDGGQPQHF; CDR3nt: TGTGCCAGCAGTTTATCGGATGGGGGTCAGCCCCAGCATTTT
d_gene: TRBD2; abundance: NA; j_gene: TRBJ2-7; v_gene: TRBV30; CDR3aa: CAWSVRGTSRRAEQYF; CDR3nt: TGTGCCTGGAGTGTACGGGGGACTAGCCGCCGTGCCGAGCAGTACTTC
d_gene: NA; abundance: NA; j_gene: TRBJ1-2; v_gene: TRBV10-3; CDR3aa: CAISETEGVYGYTF; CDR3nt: TGTGCCATCAGTGAGACGGAGGGAGTTTATGGCTACACCTTC
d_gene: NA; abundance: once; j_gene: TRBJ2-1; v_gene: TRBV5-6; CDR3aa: CASSLGGASWEQFF; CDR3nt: TGTGCCAGCAGCCTAGGGGGTGCCTCGTGGGAGCAGTTCTTC
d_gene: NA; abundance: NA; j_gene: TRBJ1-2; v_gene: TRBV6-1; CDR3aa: CASSETPNYGYTF; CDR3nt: TGTGCCAGCAGTGAGACTCCTAACTATGGCTACACCTTC
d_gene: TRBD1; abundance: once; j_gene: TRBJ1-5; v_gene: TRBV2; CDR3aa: CASSGTGNQPQHF; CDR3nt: TGTGCCAGCAGTGGGACAGGTAATCAGCCCCAGCATTTT
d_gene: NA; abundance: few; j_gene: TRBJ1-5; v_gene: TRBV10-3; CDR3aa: CAISESTLGEYNQPQHF; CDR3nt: TGTGCCATCAGTGAGTCCACGTTGGGGGAGTACAATCAGCCCCAGCATTTT
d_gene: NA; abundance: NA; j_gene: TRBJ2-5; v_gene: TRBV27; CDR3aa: CASSGTGAGQETQYF; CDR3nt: TGTGCCAGCAGTGGGACGGGGGCGGGCCAAGAGACCCAGTACTTC
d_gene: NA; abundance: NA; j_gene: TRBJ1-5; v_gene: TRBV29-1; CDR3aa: CSVETSRGGPQHF; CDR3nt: TGCAGCGTTGAGACTTCTCGCGGGGGGCCCCAGCATTTT
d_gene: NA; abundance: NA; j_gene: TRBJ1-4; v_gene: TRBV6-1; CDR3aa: CASSEPGLEKLFF; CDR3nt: TGTGCCAGCAGTGAACCAGGTTTAGAAAAACTGTTTTTT
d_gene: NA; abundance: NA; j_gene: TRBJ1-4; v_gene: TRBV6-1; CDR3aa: CASSEIGRKLFF; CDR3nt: TGTGCCAGCAGTGAAATAGGGAGAAAACTGTTTTTT
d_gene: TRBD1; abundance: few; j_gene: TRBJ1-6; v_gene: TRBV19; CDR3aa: CASSPQGALSSPLHF; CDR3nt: TGTGCCAGTAGTCCCCAGGGGGCGCTCAGTTCACCCCTCCACTTT
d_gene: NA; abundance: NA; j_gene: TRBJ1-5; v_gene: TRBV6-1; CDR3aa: CASRREGNNQPQHF; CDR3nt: TGTGCCAGCAGGAGGGAGGGTAACAATCAGCCCCAGCATTTT
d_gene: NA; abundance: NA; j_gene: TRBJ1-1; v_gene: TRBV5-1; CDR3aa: CASSLVSSASATNTEAFF; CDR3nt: TGCGCCAGCAGCTTGGTATCATCGGCTTCCGCCACGAACACTGAAGCTTTCTTT
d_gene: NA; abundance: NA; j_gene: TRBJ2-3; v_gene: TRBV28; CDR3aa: CASSSQPAGATDTQYF; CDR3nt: TGTGCCAGCAGTTCGCAGCCGGCGGGGGCCACAGATACGCAGTATTTT
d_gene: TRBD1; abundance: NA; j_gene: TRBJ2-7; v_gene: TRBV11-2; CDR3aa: CASSPPGTGTVWEYF; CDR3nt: TGTGCCAGCAGCCCTCCCGGGACAGGGACTGTGTGGGAGTACTTC
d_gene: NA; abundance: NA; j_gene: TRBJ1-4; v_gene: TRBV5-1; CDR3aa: CASSLSGTKNEKLFF; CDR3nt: TGCGCCAGCAGCTTGTCCGGGACCAAAAATGAAAAACTGTTTTTT
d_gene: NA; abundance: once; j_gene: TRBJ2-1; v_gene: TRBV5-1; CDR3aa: CASSLYRDLRHNEQFF; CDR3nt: TGCGCCAGCAGCTTATACCGGGATTTGCGGCACAATGAGCAGTTCTTC
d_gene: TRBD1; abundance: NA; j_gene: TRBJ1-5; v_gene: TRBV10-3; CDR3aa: CAISEDRVVEPQHF; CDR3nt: TGTGCCATCAGTGAGGACAGGGTGGTTGAGCCCCAGCATTTT
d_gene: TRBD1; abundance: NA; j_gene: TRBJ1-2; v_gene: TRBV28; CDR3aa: CASSKTGAFNYGYTF; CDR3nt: TGTGCCAGCAGCAAGACAGGGGCCTTTAACTATGGCTACACCTTC
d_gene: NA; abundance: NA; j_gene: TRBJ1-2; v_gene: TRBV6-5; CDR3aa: CASSLIPGGYTF; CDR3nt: TGTGCCAGCAGTTTAATTCCCGGGGGCTACACCTTC
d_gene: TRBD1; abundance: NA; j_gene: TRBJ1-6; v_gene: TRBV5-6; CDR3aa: CASSLGLGTGQSPLHF; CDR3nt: TGTGCCAGCAGCTTGGGTCTCGGGACAGGGCAATCACCCCTCCACTTT
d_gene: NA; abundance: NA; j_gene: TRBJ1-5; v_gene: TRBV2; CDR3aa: CATGTSNQPQHF; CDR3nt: TGTGCCACCGGGACAAGCAATCAGCCCCAGCATTTT
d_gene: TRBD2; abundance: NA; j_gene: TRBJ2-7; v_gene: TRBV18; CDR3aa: CASSQTSGTSYEQYF; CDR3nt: TGTGCCAGCTCACAGACTAGCGGGACCTCCTACGAGCAGTACTTC
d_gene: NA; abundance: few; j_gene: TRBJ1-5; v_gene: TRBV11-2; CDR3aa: CASSLSVNQPQHF; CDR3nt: TGTGCCAGCAGCTTATCAGTCAATCAGCCCCAGCATTTT
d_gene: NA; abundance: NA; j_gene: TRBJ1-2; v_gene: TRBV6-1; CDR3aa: CASSEGVRQANYGYTF; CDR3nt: TGTGCCAGCAGTGAGGGGGTCCGACAGGCTAACTATGGCTACACCTTC
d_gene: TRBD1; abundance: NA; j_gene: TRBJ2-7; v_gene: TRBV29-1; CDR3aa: CSAAGTGGYEQYF; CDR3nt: TGCAGCGCAGCCGGGACAGGGGGCTACGAGCAGTACTTC
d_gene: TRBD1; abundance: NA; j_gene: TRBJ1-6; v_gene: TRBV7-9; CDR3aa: CASSFTGDNSPLHF; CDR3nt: TGTGCCAGCAGCTTCACAGGGGATAATTCACCCCTCCACTTT
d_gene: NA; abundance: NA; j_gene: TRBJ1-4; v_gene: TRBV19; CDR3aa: CASSISREGEKLFF; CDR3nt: TGTGCCAGTAGTATATCCAGGGAAGGAGAAAAACTGTTTTTT
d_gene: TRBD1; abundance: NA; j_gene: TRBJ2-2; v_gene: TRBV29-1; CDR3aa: CSADRTGATGELFF; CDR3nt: TGCAGCGCGGACAGGACAGGGGCTACCGGGGAGCTGTTTTTT
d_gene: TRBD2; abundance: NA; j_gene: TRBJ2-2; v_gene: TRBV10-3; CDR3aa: CAIGVWLAGVNTGELFF; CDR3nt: TGTGCCATCGGGGTTTGGCTAGCGGGGGTGAACACCGGGGAGCTGTTTTTT
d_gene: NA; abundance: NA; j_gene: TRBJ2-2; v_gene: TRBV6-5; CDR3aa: CASSSFEYTGELFF; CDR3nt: TGTGCCAGCAGTTCATTTGAATACACCGGGGAGCTGTTTTTT
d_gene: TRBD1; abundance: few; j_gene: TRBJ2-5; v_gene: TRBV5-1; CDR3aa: CASSKGTVQETQYF; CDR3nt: TGCGCCAGCAGCAAGGGGACAGTCCAAGAGACCCAGTACTTC
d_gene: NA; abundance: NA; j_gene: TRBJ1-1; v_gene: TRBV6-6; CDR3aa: CASSRVGNTEAFF; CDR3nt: TGTGCCAGCAGTCGTGTGGGGAACACTGAAGCTTTCTTT
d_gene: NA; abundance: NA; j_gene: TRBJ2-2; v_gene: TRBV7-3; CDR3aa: CASSFQGSGGELFF; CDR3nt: TGTGCCAGCAGCTTCCAGGGATCGGGCGGGGAGCTGTTTTTT
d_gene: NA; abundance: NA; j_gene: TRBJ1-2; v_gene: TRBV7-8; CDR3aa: CASSRGQGNYGYTF; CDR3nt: TGTGCCAGCAGCCGGGGGCAGGGTAACTATGGCTACACCTTC
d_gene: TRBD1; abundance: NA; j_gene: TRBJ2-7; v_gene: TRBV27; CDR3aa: CASSGGTGFDEQYF; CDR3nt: TGTGCCAGCAGTGGCGGGACAGGGTTCGACGAGCAGTACTTC
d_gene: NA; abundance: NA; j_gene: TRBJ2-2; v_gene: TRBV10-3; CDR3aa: CAISAATGELFF; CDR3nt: TGTGCCATCAGCGCAGCTACCGGGGAGCTGTTTTTT
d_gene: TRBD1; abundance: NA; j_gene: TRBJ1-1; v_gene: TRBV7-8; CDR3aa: CASTANRDRGAFF; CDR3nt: TGTGCCAGCACCGCGAACCGGGACAGGGGAGCTTTCTTT
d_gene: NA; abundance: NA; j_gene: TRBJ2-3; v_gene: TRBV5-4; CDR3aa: CASSLARDDTDTQYF; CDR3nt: TGTGCCAGCAGCTTGGCCAGGGACGACACAGATACGCAGTATTTT
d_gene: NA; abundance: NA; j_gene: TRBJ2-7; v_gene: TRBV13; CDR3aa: CASSPRGTFYEQYF; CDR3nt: TGTGCCAGCAGCCCTCGGGGGACCTTCTACGAGCAGTACTTC
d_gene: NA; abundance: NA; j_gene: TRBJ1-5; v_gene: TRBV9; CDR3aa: CASSVGDTNQPQHF; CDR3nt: TGTGCCAGCAGCGTAGGGGACACCAATCAGCCCCAGCATTTT
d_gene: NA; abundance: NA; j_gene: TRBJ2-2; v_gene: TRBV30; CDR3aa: CAWSRRRASNTGELFF; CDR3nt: TGTGCCTGGAGTCGAAGGCGGGCCTCGAACACCGGGGAGCTGTTTTTT
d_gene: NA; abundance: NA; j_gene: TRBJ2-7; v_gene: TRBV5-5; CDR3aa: CASSADRWSSYEQYF; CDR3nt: TGTGCCAGCAGCGCTGACAGGTGGAGCTCCTACGAGCAGTACTTC
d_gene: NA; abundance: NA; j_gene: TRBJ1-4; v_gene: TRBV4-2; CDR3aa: CASSQDRPTTNEKLFF; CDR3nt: TGTGCCAGCAGCCAAGATCGGCCAACAACTAATGAAAAACTGTTTTTT
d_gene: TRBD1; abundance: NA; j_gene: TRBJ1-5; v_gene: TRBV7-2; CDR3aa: CASSLVGTDLAWPQHF; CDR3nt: TGTGCCAGCAGCTTAGTCGGGACAGATTTAGCGTGGCCCCAGCATTTT
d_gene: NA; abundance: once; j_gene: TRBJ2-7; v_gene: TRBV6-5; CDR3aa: CASSYSRYSYEQYF; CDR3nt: TGTGCCAGCAGTTACTCCAGATACTCCTACGAGCAGTACTTC
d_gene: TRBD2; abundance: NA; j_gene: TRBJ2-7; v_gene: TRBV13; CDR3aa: CASRLSGLAYEQYF; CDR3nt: TGTGCCAGCAGGCTTTCGGGACTAGCGTACGAGCAGTACTTC
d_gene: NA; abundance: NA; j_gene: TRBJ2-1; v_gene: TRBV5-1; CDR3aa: CASSPLGGRNEQFF; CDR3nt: TGCGCCAGCAGCCCTCTCGGAGGGCGGAATGAGCAGTTCTTC
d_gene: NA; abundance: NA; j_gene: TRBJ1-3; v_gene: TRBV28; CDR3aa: CASTRAGENTIYF; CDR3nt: TGTGCCAGCACCCGGGCAGGGGAAAACACCATATATTTT